These 19 T cell receptor beta chains were sequenced from one sample in a study of human T cells and chemical hapten exposure. Time point given: patch test 1, 2 weeks after DPC sensitization. Treatment meaning: therapeutic diphenylcyclopropenone sensitization with weekly scalp DPC. TCRdb called the RACE reads again in MiXCR, with one record for every CDR3 protein. The repertoire holds about 110,000 distinct CDR3 sequences, with roughly 11% as singletons. Sequenced material: whole blood, taken in connection with sensitization to the hapten diphenylcyclopropenone (DPC). The receptors derive from a woman aged 35 to 49 with alopecia areata. Some clones in this sample may be carry-over from other donors' samples.

The chain employs TRBV24-1 and TRBJ2-2; 8 bases are a match to TRBD1. The CDR3 spans 17 residues. The V gene's germline CDR1 is KGHDR and CDR2 SFDVKD. The V and J ends lost 4 bases and 6 bases, in that order; junction bases with no gene match: 12. The CDR3 sequence: CATSEGQARLGAGELFF. The CDR3 region has the DNA TGTGCCACCAGTGAGGGACAGGCTCGTTTAGGAGCCGGGGAGCTGTTTTTT.

The sample holds many counts of this clonotype. V and J are TRBV9 and TRBJ1-4, with TRBD1 as a possible D gene (6 bases). The CDR3 length is 19 residues. Germline CDR1 and CDR2: SGDLS and YYNGEE. The V and J ends lost 4 bases and 1 base respectively, with 23 bases between them. CDR3 DNA sequence: TGTGCCAGCAGCTCAGGGGCGGGGAGGATGTCTCTAACTAATGAAAAACTGTTTTTT. It translates to CASSSGAGRMSLTNEKLFF.

This sequence joins TRBV2 and TRBJ2-1; the D gene is possibly TRBD2 (6 bases). V lost 2 bases and J lost 12, with 20 bases in between. Germline assignment: CDR1 SNHLY and CDR2 FYNNEI. This CDR3 spans 15 amino acids. The CDR3 protein is CASSERRLAGGWQFF. The CDR3 nucleotides are TGTGCCAGCAGTGAAAGAAGGCTAGCTGGGGGGTGGCAGTTCTTC.

This clonotype was recorded a few times. The rearrangement joins TRBV12-3 or TRBV12-4 to TRBJ1-2, with TRBD1 identical over 11 bases. This CDR3 is 12 amino acids long. Germline trimming cut 8 bases from V and 8 bases from J; bases unmatched to any gene: 4. CDR3 loop: CASRDRGKGYTF. The CDR3 region has the DNA TGTGCCAGCCGGGACAGGGGGAAGGGCTACACCTTC.

This clonotype has a handful of counts. The chain combines TRBV7-2 with TRBJ2-7; D is perhaps TRBD1 (5 bases). The CDR3 extends over 14 amino acids. Germline lookup yields CDR1 SGHTA and CDR2 FQGNSA. Between the trimmed V and J ends, which lost 2 bases and 2 bases, there was a span of 10 bases. The CDR3 nucleotides are TGTGCCAGCAGCTTATTAGGGGCCACCTACGAGCAGTACTTC. Protein: CASSLLGATYEQYF.

This chain links TRBV25-1 with TRBJ2-3; 8 bases match TRBD2. CDR1 MGHDK and CDR2 SYGVNS come from the germline V gene. The CDR3 has 14 residues. J lost 2 bases, V lost 10 bases, and 8 bases had no gene match. CDR3 nucleotide sequence: TGTGCCACCGGGAGGGGAGTTTTCACAGATACGCAGTATTTT. As protein: CATGRGVFTDTQYF.

This chain joins TRBV7-6 and TRBJ2-2, with D hard to call. The CDR3 has 16 residues. Germline lookup yields CDR1 SGHVS and CDR2 FNYEAQ. With 1 base removed from V and 1 base from J, the gap between germline ends came to 10 bases. The CDR3 coding sequence is TGTGCCAGCAGCTTAGGTGCCCTCATGAACACCGGGGAGCTGTTTTTT. Translated, it gives CASSLGALMNTGELFF.

This clonotype was detected ten times or more. The J gene is TRBJ2-5, the V gene TRBV25-1; possible D gene TRBD2, 6 bases. CDR1 and CDR2 from the germline V gene are MGHDK and SYGVNS. Trimming shortened V by 3 bases and J by 2 bases, and 16 bases separated the two germline ends. The CDR3 is 16 residues long. In DNA, the CDR3 is TGTGCCAGCAGTGAGCGTATCAGCGCGGGGCAAGAGACCCAGTACTTC. Translation: CASSERISAGQETQYF.

The genes are TRBV3-1 and TRBJ1-6; D possibly corresponds to TRBD1 (6 bases). V was trimmed by 2 bases and J by 8 bases, leaving 19 bases between them. Per the germline V gene, CDR1 is LGHDT and CDR2 is YNNKEL (reference sequence). The CDR3 spans 17 residues. CDR3 sequence (DNA): TGTGCCAGCAGCCAACAGGGGAGGGGGGCCCTGGATTCACCCCTCCACTTT. It specifies CASSQQGRGALDSPLHF.

The J gene is TRBJ2-6, the V gene TRBV12-3 or TRBV12-4, with a weak D call TRBD1 (6 bases). This CDR3 spans 14 amino acids. V lost 6 bases and J lost 3, with 9 bases in between. The CDR3 sequence: CASRQGYGANVLTF. CDR3 coding DNA: TGTGCCAGCAGGCAGGGGTATGGGGCCAACGTCCTGACTTTC.

This clonotype was picked up a small number of times. The CDR3 DNA follows: TGTGCCAGCAGCCCAGGGTCCTATAATTCACCCCTCCACTTT. It specifies CASSPGSYNSPLHF. The V call is TRBV27, the J call TRBJ1-6; a possible D gene is TRBD1 (5 bases). Trimming pared 6 bases from V and 1 base from J, leaving 7 bases between. The germline gives CDR1 MNHEY, CDR2 SMNVEV (reference sequence). The CDR3 contains 14 residues.

V is TRBV19 and J is TRBJ1-2; unclear D gene. This CDR3 is built from 15 residues. V lost 7 bases and J 8 bases, leaving 23 bases between the germline ends. The V gene's germline CDR1 is LNHDA and CDR2 SQIVND (reference sequence). CDR3 nucleotides: TGTGCCAGTACGGACGGTCCAAGGACGGCGTGGGGCTACACCTTC. Its protein product is CASTDGPRTAWGYTF.

This clonotype was detected ten times or more. V usage is TRBV6-4 and J usage is TRBJ2-2; TRBD1 might be the D (5 bases). The CDR3 runs 15 residues. Germline V gene lookup returns CDR1 MRHNA and CDR2 SNTAGT. V lost 2 bases and J lost 4, with 11 bases in between. The CDR3 sequence is CASSDGADGTGELFF. The DNA of the CDR3 is TGTGCCAGCAGTGACGGGGCGGACGGCACCGGGGAGCTGTTTTTT.

This clonotype was observed at least ten times. The chain links TRBV6-5 to TRBJ2-7; D not certain. Trimming shortened V by 4 bases and J by 6 bases, and 13 bases separated the two germline ends. CDR1 MNHEY and CDR2 SVGAGI come from the germline V gene. The CDR3 extends over 13 amino acids. CDR3 amino acids: CASSLGTVGEQYF. In nucleotides, the CDR3 is TGTGCCAGCAGTTTGGGCACCGTCGGCGAGCAGTACTTC.

Turning to this clonotype: This may be a read error: a much more frequent sequence differs by one nucleotide. The conserved phenylalanine or tryptophan normally closing the CDR3 is absent here, so this likely arose from a read error. The chain employs TRBV6-5 and TRBJ2-7, with D hard to call. Germline V CDR1 and CDR2: MNHEY, SVGAGI. This CDR3 contains 11 residues. Trimming pared 4 bases from V and 7 bases from J, leaving 8 bases between. This CDR3 reads CASSSSWEQYL. The CDR3 DNA follows: TGTGCCAGCAGTTCCTCCTGGGAGCAGTACCTC.

This clonotype appeared many times. The chain joins TRBV11-2 to TRBJ2-7; the match to TRBD1 covers 11 bases. The CDR3 is made up of 16 amino acids. Germline V gene sequence: CDR1 SGHAT, CDR2 FQNNGV. With 5 bases clipped from V and 0 bases from J, the junction kept 6 bases outside the gene matches. CDR3 coding DNA: TGTGCCAGCAGCGATCCCGGGACAGGGGGCTCCTACGAGCAGTACTTC. Translation gives CASSDPGTGGSYEQYF.

The V and J genes are TRBV19 and TRBJ2-3, with TRBD2 matching over 7 bases. After removal of 3 bases from V and 0 bases from J, the junction contained 3 bases not matched to a gene. The CDR3 totals 15 residues. CDR1 and CDR2 (germline): LNHDA, SQIVND (reference sequence). The CDR3 coding sequence is TGTGCCAGTAGTATTAGCGGGTACAGCACAGATACGCAGTATTTT. As protein: CASSISGYSTDTQYF.

In its sample, this clonotype was seen a few times. This chain links TRBV20-1 with TRBJ2-7, with D perhaps matching TRBD1 (5 bases). The CDR3 has 13 residues. Germline V gene sequence: CDR1 DFQATT, CDR2 SNEGSKA (reference sequence). The V and J ends lost 1 base and 5 bases respectively, with 12 bases between them. The CDR3, as DNA: TGCAGTGCTAGAGTCTCAGGGTATCACGAGCAGTACTTC. This gives the protein CSARVSGYHEQYF.

This clonotype showed up many times. The chain uses TRBV29-1 and TRBJ2-1; D tentatively fits TRBD1 or TRBD2 (6 bases each). The germline V gene encodes CDR1 SQVTM and CDR2 ANQGSEA. CDR3 length equals 14 residues. The CDR3 nucleotides read TGCACCTTCGGGGGCTCCCCTTCCTACAATGAGCAGTTCTTC. Translation: CTFGGSPSYNEQFF.